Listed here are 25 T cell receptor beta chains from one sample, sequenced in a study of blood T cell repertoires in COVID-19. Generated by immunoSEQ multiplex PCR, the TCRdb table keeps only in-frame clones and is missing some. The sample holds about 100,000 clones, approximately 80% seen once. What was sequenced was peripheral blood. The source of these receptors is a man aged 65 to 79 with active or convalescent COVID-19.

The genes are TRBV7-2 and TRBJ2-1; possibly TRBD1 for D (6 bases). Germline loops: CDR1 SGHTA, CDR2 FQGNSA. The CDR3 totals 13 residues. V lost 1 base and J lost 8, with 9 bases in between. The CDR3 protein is CASSLGYRDEQFF. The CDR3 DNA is TGTGCCAGCAGCTTAGGGTACAGGGATGAGCAGTTCTTC.

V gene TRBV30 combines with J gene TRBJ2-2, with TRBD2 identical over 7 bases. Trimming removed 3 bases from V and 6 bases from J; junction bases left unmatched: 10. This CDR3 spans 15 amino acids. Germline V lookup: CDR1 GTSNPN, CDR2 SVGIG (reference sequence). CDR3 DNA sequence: TGTGCCTGGAGCCTATTCGGGGGGACCGCCGGGGAGCTGTTTTTT. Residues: CAWSLFGGTAGELFF.

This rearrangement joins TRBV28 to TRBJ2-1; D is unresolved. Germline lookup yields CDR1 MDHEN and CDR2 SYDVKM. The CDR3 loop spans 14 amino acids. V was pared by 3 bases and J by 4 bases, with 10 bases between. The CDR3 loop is CASSFQKPYNEQFF. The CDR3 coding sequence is TGTGCCAGCAGTTTTCAGAAACCTTACAATGAGCAGTTCTTC. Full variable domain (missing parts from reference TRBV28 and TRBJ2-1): DVKVTQSSRYLVKRTGEKVFLECVQDMDHENMFWYRQDPGLGLRLIYFSYDVKMKEKGDIPEGYSVSREKKERFSLILESASTNQTSMYLCASSFQKPYNEQFFGPGTRLTVL.

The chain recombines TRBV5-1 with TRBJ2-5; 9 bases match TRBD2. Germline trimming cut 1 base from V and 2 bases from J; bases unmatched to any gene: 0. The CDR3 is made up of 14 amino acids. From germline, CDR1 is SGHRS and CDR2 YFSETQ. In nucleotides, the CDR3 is TGCGCCAGCAGCTTGCTAGCGGGGCAAGAGACCCAGTACTTC. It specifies CASSLLAGQETQYF.

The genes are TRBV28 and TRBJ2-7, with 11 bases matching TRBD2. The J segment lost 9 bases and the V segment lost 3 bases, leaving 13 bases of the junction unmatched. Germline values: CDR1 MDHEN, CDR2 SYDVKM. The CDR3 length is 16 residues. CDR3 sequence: CASSFGASGRSRGQYF. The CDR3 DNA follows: TGTGCCAGCAGTTTCGGGGCTAGCGGGAGGAGTAGGGGGCAGTACTTC.

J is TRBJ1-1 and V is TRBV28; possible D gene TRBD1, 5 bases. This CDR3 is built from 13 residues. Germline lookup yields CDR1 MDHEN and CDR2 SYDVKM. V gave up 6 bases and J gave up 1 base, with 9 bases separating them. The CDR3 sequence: CASRTVTNTEAFF. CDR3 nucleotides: TGTGCCAGCAGGACAGTCACGAACACTGAAGCTTTCTTT.

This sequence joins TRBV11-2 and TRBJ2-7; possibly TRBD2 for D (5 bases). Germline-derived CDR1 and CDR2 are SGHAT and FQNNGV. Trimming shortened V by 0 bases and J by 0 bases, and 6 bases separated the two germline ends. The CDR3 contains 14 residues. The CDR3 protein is CASSLDGSSYEQYF. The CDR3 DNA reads TGTGCCAGCAGCTTAGATGGGAGCTCCTACGAGCAGTACTTC.

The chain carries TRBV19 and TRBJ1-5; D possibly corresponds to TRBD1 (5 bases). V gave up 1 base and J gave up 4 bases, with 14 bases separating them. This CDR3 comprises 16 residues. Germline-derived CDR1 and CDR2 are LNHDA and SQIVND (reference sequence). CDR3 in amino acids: CASSIGQPVRNQPQHF. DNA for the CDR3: TGTGCCAGTAGTATAGGACAGCCTGTTCGAAATCAGCCCCAGCATTTT.

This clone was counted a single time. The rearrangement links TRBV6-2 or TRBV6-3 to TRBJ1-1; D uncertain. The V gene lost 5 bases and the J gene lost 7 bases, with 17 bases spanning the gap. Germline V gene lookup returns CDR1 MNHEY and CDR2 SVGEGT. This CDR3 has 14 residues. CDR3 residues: CASSQTATDFEAFF. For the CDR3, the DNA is TGTGCCAGCAGTCAAACGGCTACCGACTTTGAAGCTTTCTTT.

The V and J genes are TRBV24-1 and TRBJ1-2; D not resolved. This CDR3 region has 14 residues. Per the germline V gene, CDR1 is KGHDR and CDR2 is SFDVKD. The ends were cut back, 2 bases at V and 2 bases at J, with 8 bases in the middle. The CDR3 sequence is CATSDYGRNYGYTF. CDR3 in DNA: TGTGCCACCAGTGATTATGGCAGGAACTATGGCTACACCTTC.

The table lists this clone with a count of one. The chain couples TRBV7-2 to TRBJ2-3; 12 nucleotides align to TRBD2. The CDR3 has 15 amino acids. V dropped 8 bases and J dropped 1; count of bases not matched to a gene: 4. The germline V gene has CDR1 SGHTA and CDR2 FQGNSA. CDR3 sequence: CASGGLAGRTDTQYF. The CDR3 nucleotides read TGTGCCAGCGGAGGACTAGCGGGGCGCACAGATACGCAGTATTTT.

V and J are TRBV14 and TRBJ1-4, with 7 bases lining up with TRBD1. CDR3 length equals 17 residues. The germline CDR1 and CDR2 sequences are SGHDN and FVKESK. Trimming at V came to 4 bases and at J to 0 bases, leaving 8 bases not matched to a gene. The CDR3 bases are TGTGCCAGCAGCCCTCGTCAGGGGGGTGCAACTAATGAAAAACTGTTTTTT. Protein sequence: CASSPRQGGATNEKLFF.

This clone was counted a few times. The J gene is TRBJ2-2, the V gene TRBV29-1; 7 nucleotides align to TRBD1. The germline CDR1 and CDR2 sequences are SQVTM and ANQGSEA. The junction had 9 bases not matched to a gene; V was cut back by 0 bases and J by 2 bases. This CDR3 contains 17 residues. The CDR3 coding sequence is TGCAGCGTTGAAGATCGAGGGGGCTGGTATAACACCGGGGAGCTGTTTTTT. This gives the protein CSVEDRGGWYNTGELFF.

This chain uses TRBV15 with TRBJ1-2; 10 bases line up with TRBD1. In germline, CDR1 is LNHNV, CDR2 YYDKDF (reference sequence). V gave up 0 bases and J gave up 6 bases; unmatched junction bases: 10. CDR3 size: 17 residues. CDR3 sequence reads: CATSRDLGGQGKDGYTF. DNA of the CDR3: TGTGCCACCAGCAGAGACCTTGGGGGACAGGGGAAGGATGGCTACACCTTC.

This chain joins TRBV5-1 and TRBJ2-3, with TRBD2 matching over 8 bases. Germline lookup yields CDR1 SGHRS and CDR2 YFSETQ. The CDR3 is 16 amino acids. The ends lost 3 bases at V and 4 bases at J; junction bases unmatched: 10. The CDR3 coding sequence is TGCGCCAGCAGCTGGACGGGGGGACTAGGGTCAGATACGCAGTATTTT. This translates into CASSWTGGLGSDTQYF.

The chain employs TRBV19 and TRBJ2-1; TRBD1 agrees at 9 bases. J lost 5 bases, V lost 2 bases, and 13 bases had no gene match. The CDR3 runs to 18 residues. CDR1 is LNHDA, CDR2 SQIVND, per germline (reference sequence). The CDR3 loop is CASSITGGLWAGDNEQFF. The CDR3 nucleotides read TGTGCCAGTAGTATAACAGGGGGCCTCTGGGCGGGGGACAATGAGCAGTTCTTC.

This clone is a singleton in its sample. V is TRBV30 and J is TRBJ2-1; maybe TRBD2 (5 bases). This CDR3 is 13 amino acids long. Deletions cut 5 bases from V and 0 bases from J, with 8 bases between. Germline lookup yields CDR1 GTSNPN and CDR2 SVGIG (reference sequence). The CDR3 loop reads CAWGRSSYNEQFF. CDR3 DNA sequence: TGTGCCTGGGGGAGAAGCTCCTACAATGAGCAGTTCTTC.

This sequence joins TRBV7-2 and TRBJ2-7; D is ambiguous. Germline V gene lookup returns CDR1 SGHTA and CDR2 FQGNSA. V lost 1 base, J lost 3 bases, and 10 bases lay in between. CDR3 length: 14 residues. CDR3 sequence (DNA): TGTGCCAGCAGCTTAGAGTACAGACACTACGAGCAGTACTTC. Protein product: CASSLEYRHYEQYF. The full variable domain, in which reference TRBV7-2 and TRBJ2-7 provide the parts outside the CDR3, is GAGVSQSPSNKVTEKGKDVELRCDPISGHTALYWYRQSLGQGLEFLIYFQGNSAPDKSGLPSDRFSAERTGGSVSTLTIQRTQQEDSAVYLCASSLEYRHYEQYFGPGTRLTVT.

Here the CDR3 DNA reads TGTGCCAGCAGAATCGACAGGGTAATCTACGAGCAGTACTTC. Amino acids: CASRIDRVIYEQYF. The rearrangement links TRBV6-5 to TRBJ2-7; 7 bases align to TRBD1. Losses at the gene ends were 6 bases for V and 3 bases for J; bases not matched to a gene: 8. The CDR3 contains 14 residues. Germline loops: CDR1 MNHEY, CDR2 SVGAGI.

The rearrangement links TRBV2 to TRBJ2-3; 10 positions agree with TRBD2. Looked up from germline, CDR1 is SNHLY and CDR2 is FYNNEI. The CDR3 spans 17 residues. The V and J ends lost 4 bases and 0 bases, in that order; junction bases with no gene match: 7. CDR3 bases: TGTGCCAGCAGTGCACCGGGACTAGCGACGAGCACAGATACGCAGTATTTT. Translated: CASSAPGLATSTDTQYF.

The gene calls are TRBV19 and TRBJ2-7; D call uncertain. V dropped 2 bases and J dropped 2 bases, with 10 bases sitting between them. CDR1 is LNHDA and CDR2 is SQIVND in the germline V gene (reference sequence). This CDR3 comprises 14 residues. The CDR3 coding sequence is TGTGCCAGTAGTATAAATGAGATCCCCTACGAGCAGTACTTC. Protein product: CASSINEIPYEQYF. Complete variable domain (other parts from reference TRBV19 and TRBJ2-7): DGGITQSPKYLFRKEGQNVTLSCEQNLNHDAMYWYRQDPGQGLRLIYYSQIVNDFQKGDIAEGYSVSREKKESFPLTVTSAQKNPTAFYLCASSINEIPYEQYFGPGTRLTVT.

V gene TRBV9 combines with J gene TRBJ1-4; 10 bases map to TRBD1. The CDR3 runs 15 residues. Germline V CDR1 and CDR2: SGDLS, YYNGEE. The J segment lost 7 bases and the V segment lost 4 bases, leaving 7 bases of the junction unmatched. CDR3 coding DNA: TGTGCCAGCAGCAAAACCGGGACAGGGGTTGAAAAACTGTTTTTT. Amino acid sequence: CASSKTGTGVEKLFF.

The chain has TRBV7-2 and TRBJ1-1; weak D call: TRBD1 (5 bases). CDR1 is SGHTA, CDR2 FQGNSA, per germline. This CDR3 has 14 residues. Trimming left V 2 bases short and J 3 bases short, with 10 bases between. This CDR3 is CASSLTGQYTEAFF. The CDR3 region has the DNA TGTGCCAGCAGCTTAACAGGCCAATACACTGAAGCTTTCTTT.

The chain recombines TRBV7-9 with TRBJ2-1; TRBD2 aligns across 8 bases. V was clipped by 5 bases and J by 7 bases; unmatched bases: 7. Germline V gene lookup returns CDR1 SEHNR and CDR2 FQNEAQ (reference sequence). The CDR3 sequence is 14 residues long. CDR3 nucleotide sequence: TGTGCCAGCAGCGAAGGGACTAGGTGGAATGAGCAGTTCTTC. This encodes CASSEGTRWNEQFF. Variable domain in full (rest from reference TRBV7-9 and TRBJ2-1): DTGVSQNPRHKITKRGQNVTFRCDPISEHNRLYWYRQTLGQGPEFLTYFQNEAQLEKSRLLSDRFSAERPKGSFSTLEIQRTEQGDSAMYLCASSEGTRWNEQFFGPGTRLTVL.

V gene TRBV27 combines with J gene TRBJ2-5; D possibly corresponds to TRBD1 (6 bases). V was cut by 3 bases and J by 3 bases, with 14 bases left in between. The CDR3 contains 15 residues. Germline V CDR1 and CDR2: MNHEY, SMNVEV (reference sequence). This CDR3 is CASSFSGTPKETQYF. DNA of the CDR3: TGTGCCAGCAGTTTTTCCGGGACACCGAAAGAGACCCAGTACTTC.